Shown below are 10 T cell receptor beta chains from a single sample sequenced in a study of regulatory T cells in long-lasting Graves disease (dated by TCRdb to about 2021). Receptor libraries were prepared by multiplex PCR. TCRdb lists the instrument as Illumina HiSeq 4000. iRepertoire HTBI primers and Arm-PCR amplification of CDR3 regions were used to construct TCR beta libraries. TCRdb's own reprocessing of the public reads used fastp at Q25 and MiXCR and kept productive beta chains. Every distinct CDR3 protein forms one entry, paired with its most common genes and DNA. This sample has 360,000 or so distinct CDR3 sequences in its table, and 12% of those were observed once. The biggest ten clones account for 15% to 20% of the sample. The time point tag for this specimen amounts to: newly diagnosed GD, antithyroid drugs for less than 3 months. For both TCR sequencing and RNA sequencing, RNA was extracted from PBMCs in TRIzol.

These data were also reused for a study on T cells in Graves' hyperthyroidism and ophthalmopathy.

This specimen consisted of peripheral blood mononuclear cells (PBMCs), obtained at new diagnosis, from a patient treated with antithyroid drugs. The receptor source for this set is a woman between 18 and 29 years old with Graves disease. Donor details come from another sample of the same person, matched by shared clones.

This clonotype was observed a handful of times. The rearrangement joins TRBV19 to TRBJ1-5, with D hard to call. Per germline, CDR1 LNHDA and CDR2 SQIVND (reference sequence). Trimming pared 1 base from V and 0 bases from J, leaving 7 bases between. The CDR3 covers 15 residues. CDR3 coding DNA: TGTGCCAGTAGTATAGGCCTGAATAGCAATCAGCCCCAGCATTTT. Amino acids: CASSIGLNSNQPQHF. Full variable domain (outside the CDR3, taken from reference TRBV19 and TRBJ1-5): DGGITQSPKYLFRKEGQNVTLSCEQNLNHDAMYWYRQDPGQGLRLIYYSQIVNDFQKGDIAEGYSVSREKKESFPLTVTSAQKNPTAFYLCASSIGLNSNQPQHFGDGTRLSIL.

This clonotype was recorded at least ten times. The chain employs TRBV2 and TRBJ2-1; the D gene could be TRBD1 or TRBD2 (5 bases each). The DNA end is more similar to TRBJ2-5, so the J call may be wrong. CDR3 length: 16 residues. Germline V gene sequence: CDR1 SNHLY, CDR2 FYNNEI. The CDR3 sequence is CASSEKGDLGIETQYF. DNA of the CDR3: TGTGCCAGCAGTGAAAAAGGGGACCTTGGGATCGAGACCCAGTACTTC.

This clonotype was seen many times. The chain carries TRBV6-1 and TRBJ1-5, with 7 nucleotides matching TRBD1. This CDR3 spans 17 amino acids. CDR1 is MNHNS and CDR2 is SASEGT in the germline V gene. With V trimmed by 5 bases and J by 7 bases, 17 bases remained unmatched. The CDR3 DNA reads as TGTGCCAGCAGTCGCGACAGGGCTATTTTTCGGGGGCAGCCCCAGCATTTT. Translating gives CASSRDRAIFRGQPQHF.

This clonotype was recorded many times. This chain joins TRBV28 and TRBJ2-3, with D possibly matching TRBD1 (5 bases). V gave up 5 bases and J gave up 2 bases, with 14 bases separating them. Germline V lookup: CDR1 MDHEN, CDR2 SYDVKM. CDR3 size: 15 residues. The CDR3, as DNA: TGTGCCAGCAGTGTTGAAGACAGTTCCACAGATACGCAGTATTTT. Amino acids: CASSVEDSSTDTQYF.

This clonotype was recorded many times. The V call is TRBV6-5, the J call TRBJ1-4, with a tentative D call TRBD1 (6 bases). V shed 4 bases and J shed 3 bases, with 9 bases lying between them. The CDR3 sequence is 14 residues long. Germline loops: CDR1 MNHEY, CDR2 SVGAGI. The CDR3 sequence is CASSLTGPNEKLFF. The CDR3, as DNA: TGTGCCAGCAGTTTGACAGGACCTAATGAAAAACTGTTTTTT.

This clonotype was seen many times. J is TRBJ2-1 and V is TRBV7-3; D is unclear. CDR1 is SGHTA, CDR2 FQGTGA, per germline. The V end was cut by 6 bases, the J end by 0 bases, with 12 bases between. The CDR3 contains 15 residues. The CDR3 reads CASSDTASSYNEQFF. The CDR3 DNA reads TGTGCCAGCAGTGATACGGCTTCCTCCTACAATGAGCAGTTCTTC. Based on the CDR3 plus reference TRBV7-3 and TRBJ2-1, the full variable domain is GAGVSQTPSNKVTEKGKYVELRCDPISGHTALYWYRQSLGQGPEFLIYFQGTGAADDSGLPNDRFFAVRPEGSVSTLKIQRTERGDSAVYLCASSDTASSYNEQFFGPGTRLTVL.

This clonotype was seen ten or more times. This chain links TRBV6-2 or TRBV6-3 with TRBJ2-3; D is unclear. The CDR3 sequence is 15 residues long. Trimming took off 0 bases at V and 2 bases at J, with 9 bases between the two ends. In germline, CDR1 is MNHEY, CDR2 SVGEGT. This CDR3 is CASSYSSGLTDTQYF. CDR3 nucleotides: TGTGCCAGCAGTTACTCGTCGGGCCTCACAGATACGCAGTATTTT.

The table lists this clonotype with a few counts. The chain couples TRBV4-3 to TRBJ2-7; 8 bases are shared with TRBD2. There are 15 residues in the CDR3. Germline CDR1 is LGHNA and CDR2 is YSLEER. J lost 1 base, V lost 1 base, and 3 bases had no gene match. The chain's CDR3 is CASSQGASGSYEQYF. The DNA for the CDR3 is TGCGCCAGCAGCCAAGGAGCTAGCGGGTCCTACGAGCAGTACTTC.

This clonotype was seen ten or more times. The J gene is TRBJ2-7, the V gene TRBV28; tentative D call: TRBD2 (6 bases). Germline values: CDR1 MDHEN, CDR2 SYDVKM. The CDR3 totals 13 residues. Deletions cut 6 bases from V and 3 bases from J, with 12 bases between. CDR3 loop: CASRPSVSYEQYF. As DNA, the CDR3 is TGTGCCAGCAGACCTAGCGTCAGCTACGAGCAGTACTTC.

This clonotype came up many times. The genes are TRBV5-5 and TRBJ1-1, with 10 bases that match TRBD1. This CDR3 spans 14 amino acids. V dropped 0 bases and J dropped 10; count of bases not matched to a gene: 6. Germline assignment: CDR1 SGHKS and CDR2 YYEKEE (reference sequence). In DNA, the CDR3 is TGTGCCAGCAGCTTGGGGACAGGGGGGTCTCGAGCTTTCTTT. This encodes CASSLGTGGSRAFF.